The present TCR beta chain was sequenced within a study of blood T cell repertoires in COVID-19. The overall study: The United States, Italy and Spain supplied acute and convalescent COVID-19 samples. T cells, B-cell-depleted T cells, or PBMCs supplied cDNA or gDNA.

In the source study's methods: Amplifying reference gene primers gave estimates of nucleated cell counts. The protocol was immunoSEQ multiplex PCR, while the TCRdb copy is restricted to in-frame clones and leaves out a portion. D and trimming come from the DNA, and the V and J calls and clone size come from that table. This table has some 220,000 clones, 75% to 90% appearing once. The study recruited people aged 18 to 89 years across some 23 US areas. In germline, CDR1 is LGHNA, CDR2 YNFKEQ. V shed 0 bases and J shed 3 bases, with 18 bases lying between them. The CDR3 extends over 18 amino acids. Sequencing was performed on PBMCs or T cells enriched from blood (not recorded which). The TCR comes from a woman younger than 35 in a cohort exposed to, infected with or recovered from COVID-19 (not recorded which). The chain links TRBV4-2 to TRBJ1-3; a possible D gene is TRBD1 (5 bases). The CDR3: CASSQDHESGTYGNTIYF. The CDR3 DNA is TGTGCCAGCAGCCAAGATCATGAGTCAGGGACTTATGGAAACACCATATATTTT.